The T cell receptor beta chain described here comes from a study of technical replicates of blood from a few donors. This CDR3 region has 14 residues. Per the germline V gene, CDR1 is SGHAT and CDR2 is FQNNGV. V lost 5 bases, J lost 1 base, and 11 bases lay in between. This table comes from immunoSEQ multiplex PCR, and its TCRdb copy is limited to in-frame clones, with some not included. The sample yields 50,000 to 70,000 clones, about 94% seen once. The chain is built from TRBV11-2 and TRBJ1-1, with D perhaps TRBD1 (5 bases). What was sequenced was PBMCs. This receptor was identified in a human donor in good health. Some clones in this sample may be carry-over from other donors' samples. The CDR3 is CASSNKQANTEAFF. The CDR3 region has the DNA TGTGCCAGCAGCAATAAACAGGCGAACACTGAAGCTTTCTTT.